This T cell receptor beta chain comes out of a study of blood T cell repertoires in COVID-19. Authors' data handling: Reference gene primer amplification in the assay estimated nucleated cell counts. Clones were read by immunoSEQ multiplex PCR, and TCRdb kept only the in-frame ones, dropping some. V and J calls plus clone size are reproduced from that table; the DNA served to infer D and trimming. There are approximately 280,000 clones in the sample; 70% to 90% occur only once, and 9.5% to 11% lies in the top ten. The CDR3 is 16 residues long. Trimming took off 2 bases at V and 2 bases at J, with 13 bases between the two ends. Germline V gene data show CDR1 as SNHLY and CDR2 as FYNNEI.

Sample: peripheral blood. The clonotype originates from a woman in her seventies with acute or convalescent COVID-19. The chain uses TRBV2 and TRBJ1-3; D call uncertain. The CDR3: CASSEIRTGTGNTIYF. CDR3 sequence (DNA): TGTGCCAGCAGTGAAATAAGAACCGGTACTGGAAACACCATATATTTT.